This T cell receptor beta chain was found in a study of T cells after yellow fever vaccination (dated by TCRdb to between 2017 and 2020). With respect to the entire study: The SMART-Seq v4 Ultra Low Input RNA kit was used to prepare libraries from fractions with low cell numbers. To follow T-cell clones before and after primary and booster YFV17D yellow fever vaccination, bulk TCR alpha and beta repertoires were sequenced over time. The cohort comprised two healthy male donors, one aged 18 to 30 and one aged 30 to 40 years. Blood samples were taken at several timepoints before and after primary and secondary immunization, and bulk PBMC replicates and cell subsets were isolated.

V was cut back by 0 bases and J by 9 bases, leaving a gap of 8 bases between them. The germline V gene specifies KGHSH as CDR1 and LQKENI as CDR2. Including cysteine and phenylalanine, the CDR3 has 13 amino acids. Only the CDR3 portion is preserved as DNA: 39 bases, with reading frame beginning at the first base. The sequencer listed for this sample is Illumina NovaSeq 6000. TCR cDNA was synthesized by 5'RACE template switching, through which a universal primer site and unique molecular identifiers were introduced. cDNA synthesis was primed from both the TCR alpha and TCR beta constant segments. Two PCR steps were used to amplify libraries, with sample barcodes and sequencing adapters being added in the second step. Sequencing of the libraries was done on either Illumina HiSeq 2500 (2x100 bp) or NovaSeq (2x150 bp). As for how the authors treated the data: MIGEC handled demultiplexing of reads and collapsing into UMI consensus sequences, while MiXCR performed V(D)J alignment. Using edgeR on replicate PBMC samples, clonotypes were called vaccine-responding if FDR was below 0.01 and the log2 fold change was above 5 up to day 15. Bulk clonotypes were assigned CD4 or CD8 identity according to which sequenced CD4 or CD8 repertoire held them at higher abundance. The public reads were reanalyzed by TCRdb: fastp trimming at Q25, MiXCR alignment, in-frame beta chains only. Duplicate CDR3 protein sequences are folded into a single record with the most common DNA and genes. The V and J calls shown here were made by TCRdb, not taken from the authors' results. The sample table holds some 350,000 distinct CDR3 sequences, of which almost 4% were seen once. The top ten constitute 20% to 25% of the sample.

Findings and caveats that apply to the study as a whole: A small fraction of clonotypes showed up in both the CD4 and CD8 compartments, probably as a result of convergent recombination. Because abundant contaminating clonotypes from the bulk population could be contained in FACS-sorted repertoires, computational filtering was required. Most clones expanded after primary vaccination (approximately 95% of CD4 and 80% to 90% of CD8) were re-detected after the booster, suggesting that broad memory maintenance occurred. Because the study included only two donors, the extent to which the findings can be generalized is limited. Compared with the primary T-cell response, the secondary T-cell response was weaker but faster, peaking on day 5 rather than day 15.

This clonotype has at least ten counts. Its antigen is currently not known. Base qualities are not recorded, but no much larger clone differs from it by a single base. Read against the paper, the sample's treatment or condition label means: live attenuated yellow fever vaccine strain. At each blood-draw timepoint, two biological replicates of bulk PBMCs were collected. PBMCs were isolated from peripheral blood using a standard Ficoll-Paque protocol. TriZol was used to extract RNA from bulk PBMCs, CD4 and CD8 fractions, and dextramer-positive and dextramer-negative fractions. The source material was PBMCs, sampled 5 days after the yellow fever booster vaccination. This TCR came from a man aged 18 to 30 who received the YFV17D yellow fever vaccine. In this chain, TRBV18 is recombined with TRBJ2-2, with the D gene too uncertain to name. The CDR3 has the sequence CASSPPGKRELFF. The nucleotides read TGTGCCAGCTCACCACCGGGGAAAAGGGAGCTGTTTTTT.